Below are 16 T cell receptor beta chains sequenced from a single sample in a study of cytomegalovirus exposure and HLA in healthy donors. Vbeta (60) and Jbeta (13) primers were used in the PCR. Profiled with immunoSEQ multiplex PCR; TCRdb holds only in-frame clones, not every one. This repertoire comprises about 130,000 clones; its ten largest clones make up 2% to 2.5%. Sample: PBMCs. These receptors were collected from a man aged 40-50 years in good health and CMV-seronegative.

The CDR3 DNA reads as TGTGCCAGCAGTGCAGGGTCCGGGGCCAACGTCCTGACTTTC. Protein: CASSAGSGANVLTF. This chain connects TRBV5-4 to TRBJ2-6, with a possible D match to TRBD1 (5 bases). The CDR3 contains 14 residues. The germline gives CDR1 SGHNT, CDR2 YYREEE (reference sequence). The V end was cut by 5 bases, the J end by 4 bases, with 10 bases between.

The CDR3 protein is CASSEGAGPGNTIYF. CDR3 nucleotide sequence: TGTGCCAGCAGTGAGGGTGCAGGCCCTGGAAACACCATATATTTT. The chain combines TRBV5-4 with TRBJ1-3; D is unresolved. Germline assignment: CDR1 SGHNT and CDR2 YYREEE (reference sequence). The V end was cut by 5 bases, the J end by 2 bases, with 14 bases between. This CDR3 spans 15 amino acids.

This rearrangement joins TRBV9 to TRBJ2-2; unclear D gene. The V gene's germline CDR1 is SGDLS and CDR2 YYNGEE. The CDR3 runs 16 residues. V gave up 4 bases and J gave up 0 bases, with 13 bases separating them. The CDR3 is CASSPRDTPNTGELFF. As DNA, the CDR3 is TGTGCCAGCAGCCCACGAGACACCCCGAACACCGGGGAGCTGTTTTTT.

This sequence joins TRBV7-9 and TRBJ2-2; the D is unclear. CDR1 and CDR2 (germline): SEHNR, FQNEAQ (reference sequence). The CDR3 extends over 14 amino acids. The ends were cut back, 1 base at V and 4 bases at J, with 7 bases in the middle. The CDR3 DNA sequence: TGTGCCAGCAGCTTAGGTGTTATCACCGGGGAGCTGTTTTTT. It translates to CASSLGVITGELFF.

The chain uses TRBV28 and TRBJ2-3; perhaps TRBD2 as D (7 bases). Trimming cost V 8 bases and J 0 bases, with 15 bases left between them. Per germline, CDR1 MDHEN and CDR2 SYDVKM. The CDR3 is 15 residues long. Here the CDR3 reads CASGAGARSTDTQYF. The DNA for the CDR3 is TGTGCCAGCGGTGCGGGGGCTAGGAGCACAGATACGCAGTATTTT.

This sequence joins TRBV28 and TRBJ1-1; 8 nucleotides align to TRBD1. V shed 3 bases and J 5 bases; nucleotides not matched to a gene: 11. The CDR3 has 16 amino acids. Germline V gene lookup returns CDR1 MDHEN and CDR2 SYDVKM. The CDR3 region is CASSLGATGARTEAFF. The CDR3 nucleotides are TGTGCCAGCAGTTTGGGAGCGACAGGGGCCCGGACTGAAGCTTTCTTT.

The CDR3 sequence: CASSFEGLVGETQYF. CDR3 nucleotides: TGTGCCAGCAGCTTCGAAGGACTAGTCGGAGAGACCCAGTACTTC. The J gene is TRBJ2-5, the V gene TRBV7-2, with 7 bases identical to TRBD2. Germline loops: CDR1 SGHTA, CDR2 FQGNSA. The CDR3 consists of 15 residues. V lost 3 bases, J lost 4 bases, and 8 bases stayed unmatched.

The chain links TRBV4-3 to TRBJ2-7, with D possibly TRBD1 on 5 matching bases. The germline V and J ends were trimmed by 0 bases and 7 bases, with 13 bases remaining between them. This CDR3 region has 14 residues. The V gene's germline CDR1 is LGHNA and CDR2 YSLEER. The CDR3 nucleotides are TGCGCCAGCAGCCAAGATGGGGCGTTGGAAGAGCAGTACTTC. Translated: CASSQDGALEEQYF.

J is TRBJ2-7 and V is TRBV5-1; 7 positions agree with TRBD1. CDR1 is SGHRS and CDR2 is YFSETQ in the germline V gene. Trimming cost V 0 bases and J 2 bases; bases outside gene matches: 2. This CDR3 is built from 14 residues. The DNA of the CDR3 is TGCGCCAGCAGCTTGGGGACAGGACCCTACGAGCAGTACTTC. Residues: CASSLGTGPYEQYF.

The V call is TRBV19, the J call TRBJ1-6; a weak D match, TRBD1 (5 bases). This CDR3 contains 14 residues. Germline values: CDR1 LNHDA, CDR2 SQIVND (reference sequence). V was shortened by 6 bases and J by 10 bases, with 16 bases between the two germline ends. CDR3 in DNA: TGTGCCAGTAGAGACCAGGGAATCAGCTCACCCCTCCACTTT. Translated, it gives CASRDQGISSPLHF.

The gene calls are TRBV2 and TRBJ1-4; 7 nucleotides align to TRBD1. Germline values: CDR1 SNHLY, CDR2 FYNNEI. V was clipped by 1 base and J by 4 bases; unmatched bases: 6. The CDR3 covers 16 residues. The CDR3 spells CASSEGTGTVNEKLFF. CDR3 coding DNA: TGTGCCAGCAGTGAAGGAACCGGGACAGTTAATGAAAAACTGTTTTTT.

CDR3 amino acids: CASSLRDRASNQPQHF. For the CDR3, the DNA is TGTGCCAGCAGTTTACGGGACAGGGCGAGCAATCAGCCCCAGCATTTT. J is TRBJ1-5 and V is TRBV28; 9 bases are shared with TRBD1. J lost 1 base, V lost 2 bases, and 3 bases had no gene match. The germline V gene has CDR1 MDHEN and CDR2 SYDVKM. The length of the CDR3 is 16 residues.

The V and J genes are TRBV5-6 and TRBJ2-7, with TRBD1 identical over 7 bases. The CDR3 length is 12 residues. V gave up 3 bases and J gave up 6 bases; unmatched junction bases: 3. Per the germline V gene, CDR1 is SGHDT and CDR2 is YYEEEE. The CDR3 sequence is CASSSSGGEQYF. DNA for the CDR3: TGTGCCAGCAGCTCCTCAGGGGGCGAGCAGTACTTC.

This chain connects TRBV21-1 to TRBJ1-2. TRBV21-1 is an annotated pseudogene. The CDR3 sequence is 13 residues long. The CDR3 here is CASSIPPEGGYTF. DNA for the CDR3: TGTGCCAGCAGCATCCCCCCCGAGGGTGGCTACACCTTC.

This chain links TRBV6-1 with TRBJ1-2; the match to TRBD1 covers 7 bases. Germline V gene sequence: CDR1 MNHNS, CDR2 SASEGT. CDR3 length: 13 amino acids. V trimming: 8 bases; J trimming: 7 bases; junction bases outside the gene matches: 10. CDR3 in amino acids: CASSGQTGSGYTF. DNA for the CDR3: TGTGCCAGCTCGGGACAGACAGGGAGTGGCTACACCTTC.

The chain employs TRBV6-5 and TRBJ1-2; 11 positions agree with TRBD1. The J segment lost 8 bases and the V segment lost 8 bases, leaving 7 bases of the junction unmatched. This CDR3 contains 13 residues. Germline V lookup: CDR1 MNHEY, CDR2 SVGAGI. The CDR3 loop reads CASLGQGADGYTF. DNA of the CDR3: TGTGCCAGCTTAGGACAGGGGGCGGACGGCTACACCTTC.